Listed below are T cell receptor beta chains from one sample, sequenced in a study of blood T cell repertoires in COVID-19. Only in-frame clones appear in the TCRdb table, and some are missing; sequencing was by immunoSEQ multiplex PCR. The sample consists of under 300,000 clones, 85% to 90% of them appearing once. The sequencing input was peripheral blood. The receptor source for this set is a woman aged 55 to 70 with COVID-19, enrolled during active disease. CDR3s include the opening cysteine and the closing phenylalanine or tryptophan. For some rows the clone size is stated as once, few or many, or as a class when expanded; others skip it.

>NA|TRBV5-1|17
CASRTGAFRATNEKLFF
>NA|TRBV19|14
CASSIGDRGYEQYF
>NA|TRBV10-3|15
CASQTSGGANNEQFF
>NA|TRBV29-1|14
CSVGNQTDSTPQHF
>NA|TRBV4-1|15
CASSQAQGVYNEQFF
>NA|TRBV6-2/TRBV6-3|15
CASSPTSGGTGELFF
>NA|TRBV5-6|12
CASSLAAYEQYF
>NA|TRBV6-2/TRBV6-3|19
CASSYPNGEVSHSNQPQHF
>NA|TRBV9|15
CASSPRDRDSYEQYF
>NA|TRBV12-3/TRBV12-4|13
CASGGDGANVLTF
>NA|TRBV7-3|13
CASSLFSDTEAFF
>NA|TRBV5-1|12
CASSLGDTEAFF
>NA|TRBV10-3|18
CAISESYRKRSGANVLTF
>NA|TRBV3-1/TRBV3-2|15
CASSLRDFRNSPLHF
>few|TRBV20-1|17
CSASHGLAGGPRDEQFF
>NA|TRBV19|17
CASSIAGLAGNTGELFF
>NA|TRBV7-2|15
CASSELGTGLETQYF
>NA|TRBV3-1/TRBV3-2|15
CASSQTGSGTEPQHF
>NA|TRBV7-2|16
CASSLLTSGAYNEQFF
>NA|TRBV9|13
CASSGGLNQPQHF
>NA|TRBV25-1|13
CASSAGMNTEAFF
>NA|TRBV7-2|13
CASSLAANTEAFF
>NA|TRBV5-1|16
CASSPTWDSSGNTIYF
>NA|TRBV7-9|14
CASSPTLPNTEAFF
>NA|TRBV18|16
CASSALDRGLDYGYTF
>NA|TRBV5-4|15
CASSLASGGAHEQFF
>NA|TRBV9|13
CASSAVTDSEAFF